The present entry profiles one T cell receptor beta chain with its context. Its specific antigen is unknown. No quality values exist for individual bases; no much larger clone is one base distant. Via the germline V gene, CDR1 is MDHEN and CDR2 SYDVKM. The CDR3 covers 16 residues, taking in both the cysteine and the phenylalanine. Only CDR3 DNA is held: 48 bases, read in frame from base 1. At the junction V is shortened by 1 base and J by 6 bases; bases outside the gene matches: 7. This entry belongs to a study of radiotherapy plus CTLA-4 blockade in lung cancer (dated by TCRdb to the late 2010s). About the full investigation: Among the enrolled patients, 18% had an objective response, and roughly 30% reached disease control. Study-wide conclusions, independent of this receptor: After treatment with radiotherapy and ipilimumab, TCR clones that came from tumors expanded in the peripheral blood. Increased serum interferon-beta after radiation, together with early dynamic changes in blood T cell clones, were reported to be the strongest predictors of response.

In this study, focal radiation therapy paired with CTLA-4 blockade (ipilimumab) was tested in patients who had chemo-refractory metastatic non-small-cell lung cancer. Library creation used the immunoSEQ multiplex PCR assay. TCRdb provides this immuneACCESS table in a form limited to in-frame rearrangements. Some clones are lacking; in checked studies, under half of them reflect an unresolved V gene, and why the rest are absent is not known. The sample table shows about 73,000 clones, and around 86% are seen once. The ten largest account for 40% of the sample. The chain uses TRBV28 and TRBJ2-2; 8 nucleotides in the junction match TRBD1. This TCR was sampled from a human donor with non-small cell lung cancer that progressed on radiotherapy plus ipilimumab. The specimen was peripheral blood, collected from a patient treated with radiotherapy plus ipilimumab. The sequenced DNA is TGTGCCAGCAGTTTATCCCCAGGGGGCGGTTCCGGGGAGCTGTTTTTT. Its amino acids are CASSLSPGGGSGELFF.